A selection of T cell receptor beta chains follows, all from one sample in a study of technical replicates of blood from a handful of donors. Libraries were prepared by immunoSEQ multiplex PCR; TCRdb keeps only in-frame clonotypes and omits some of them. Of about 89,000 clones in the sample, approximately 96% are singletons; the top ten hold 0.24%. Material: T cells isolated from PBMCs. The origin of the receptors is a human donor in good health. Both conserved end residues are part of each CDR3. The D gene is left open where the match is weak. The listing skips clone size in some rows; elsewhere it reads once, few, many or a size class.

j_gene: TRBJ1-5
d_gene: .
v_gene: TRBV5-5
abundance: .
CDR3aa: CASSYTGLGNQPQHF
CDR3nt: TGTGCCAGCAGCTATACAGGGCTAGGCAATCAGCCCCAGCATTTT

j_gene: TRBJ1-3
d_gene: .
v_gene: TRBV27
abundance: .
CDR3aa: CASSPGDWGNTIYF
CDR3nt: TGTGCCAGCAGTCCCGGGGACTGGGGAAACACCATATATTTT

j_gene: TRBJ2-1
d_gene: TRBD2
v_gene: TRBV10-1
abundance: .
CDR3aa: CASNGGLAGVDEQFF
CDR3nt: TGCGCCAGCAATGGGGGACTAGCGGGGGTCGATGAGCAGTTCTTC

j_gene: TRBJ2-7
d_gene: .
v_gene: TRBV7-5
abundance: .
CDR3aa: CVRSCQAHSSYEQYF
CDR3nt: TGTGTCAGAAGCTGTCAGGCCCACAGCTCCTACGAGCAGTACTTC

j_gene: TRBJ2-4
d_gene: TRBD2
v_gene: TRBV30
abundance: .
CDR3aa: CAWRSGRLALGPKNIQYF
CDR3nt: TGTGCCTGGAGGTCGGGGAGACTAGCTTTGGGGCCCAAAAACATTCAGTACTTC

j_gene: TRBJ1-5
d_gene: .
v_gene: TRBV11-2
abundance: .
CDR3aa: CASSLAYSNQPQHF
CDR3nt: TGTGCCAGCAGCTTAGCTTATAGCAATCAGCCCCAGCATTTT

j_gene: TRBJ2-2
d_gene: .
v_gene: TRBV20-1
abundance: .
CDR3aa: CSAQGGELFF
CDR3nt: TGCAGTGCTCAGGGCGGGGAGCTGTTTTTT

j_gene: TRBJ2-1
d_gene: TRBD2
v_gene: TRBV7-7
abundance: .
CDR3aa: CASSFAGGDEQFF
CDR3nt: TGTGCCAGCAGCTTCGCGGGGGGTGATGAGCAGTTCTTC

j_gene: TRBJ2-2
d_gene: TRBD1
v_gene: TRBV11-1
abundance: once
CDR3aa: CASSLAGWTGDTGELFF
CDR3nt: TGTGCCAGCAGCTTAGCAGGGTGGACAGGGGATACCGGGGAGCTGTTTTTT

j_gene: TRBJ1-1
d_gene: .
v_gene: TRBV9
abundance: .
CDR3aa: CASSVAGGIDTEAFF
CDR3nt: TGTGCCAGCAGCGTAGCCGGAGGGATCGACACTGAAGCTTTCTTT

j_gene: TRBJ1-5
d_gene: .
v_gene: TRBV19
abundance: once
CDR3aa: CASRPGHISNQPQHF
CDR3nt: TGTGCCAGTAGACCAGGACATATTAGCAATCAGCCCCAGCATTTT

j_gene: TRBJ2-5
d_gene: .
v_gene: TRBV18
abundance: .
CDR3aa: CASSPTEWARRLQETQYF
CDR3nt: TGTGCCAGCTCACCAACCGAGTGGGCCAGGCGCCTTCAAGAGACCCAGTACTTC

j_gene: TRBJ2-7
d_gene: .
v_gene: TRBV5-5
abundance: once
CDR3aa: CASSLLGLPGYEQYF
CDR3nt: TGTGCCAGCAGCTTGCTGGGACTCCCGGGGTACGAGCAGTACTTC

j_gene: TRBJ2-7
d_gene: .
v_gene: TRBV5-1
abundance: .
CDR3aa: CASSLGLTGRYEQYF
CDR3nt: TGCGCCAGCAGCTTGGGACTAACAGGGCGCTACGAGCAGTACTTC

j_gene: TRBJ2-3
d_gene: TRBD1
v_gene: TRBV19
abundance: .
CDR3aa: CASSNRGQGGTDTQYF
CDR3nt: TGTGCCAGTAGTAACCGGGGACAGGGGGGAACAGATACGCAGTATTTT

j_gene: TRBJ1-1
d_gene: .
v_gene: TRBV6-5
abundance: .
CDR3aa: CASSYSRGQTNTEAFF
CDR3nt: TGTGCCAGCAGTTACTCTAGGGGACAAACGAACACTGAAGCTTTCTTT

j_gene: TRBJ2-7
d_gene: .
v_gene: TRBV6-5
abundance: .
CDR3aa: CASSHPGLLEQYF
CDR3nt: TGTGCCAGCAGTCACCCTGGCCTCCTCGAGCAGTACTTC

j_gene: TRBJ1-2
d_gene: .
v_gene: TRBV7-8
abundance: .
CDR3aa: CASSLGGGIYGYTF
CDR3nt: TGTGCCAGCAGCTTAGGGGGGGGTATCTATGGCTACACCTTC

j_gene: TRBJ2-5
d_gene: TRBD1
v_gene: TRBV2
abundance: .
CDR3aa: CASRNPGGQQETQYF
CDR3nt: TGTGCCAGCAGGAACCCTGGGGGACAGCAAGAGACCCAGTACTTC

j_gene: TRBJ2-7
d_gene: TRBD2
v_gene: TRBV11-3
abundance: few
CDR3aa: CASKRTSGGFSYEQYF
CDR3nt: TGTGCCAGCAAAAGGACTAGCGGGGGGTTCTCCTACGAGCAGTACTTC

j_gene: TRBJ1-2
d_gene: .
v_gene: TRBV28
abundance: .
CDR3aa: CASSPTGDYGYTF
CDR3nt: TGTGCCAGCAGTCCAACGGGTGACTATGGCTACACCTTC

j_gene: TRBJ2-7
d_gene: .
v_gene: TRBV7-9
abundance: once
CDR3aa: CASSFPAEEQYF
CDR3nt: TGTGCCAGCAGCTTTCCCGCGGAGGAGCAGTACTTC

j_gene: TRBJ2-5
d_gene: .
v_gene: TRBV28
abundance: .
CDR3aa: CASSPSSGHKIEKTQYF
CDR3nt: TGTGCCAGCAGCCCCTCTTCAGGGCACAAGATAGAAAAGACCCAGTACTTC

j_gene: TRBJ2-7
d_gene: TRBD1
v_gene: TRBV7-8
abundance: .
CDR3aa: CASSLALGDSYEQYF
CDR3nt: TGTGCCAGCAGCTTAGCCCTAGGGGACAGCTACGAGCAGTACTTC

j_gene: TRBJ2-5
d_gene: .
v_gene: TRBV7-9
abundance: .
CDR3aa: CAGMTGQETQYF
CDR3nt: TGTGCCGGGATGACAGGACAAGAGACCCAGTACTTC

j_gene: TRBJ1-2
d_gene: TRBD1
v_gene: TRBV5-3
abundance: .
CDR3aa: CASLGQGYGYTF
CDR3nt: TGTGCCAGCTTAGGACAGGGCTATGGCTACACCTTC

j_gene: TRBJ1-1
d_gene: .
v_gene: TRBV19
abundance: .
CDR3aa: CASSLRRSEKAFF
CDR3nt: TGTGCCAGTAGTCTCCGCCGCAGTGAAAAAGCTTTCTTT

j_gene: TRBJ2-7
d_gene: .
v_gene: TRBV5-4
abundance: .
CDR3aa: CASSLGGGGMQEQYF
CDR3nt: TGTGCCAGCAGCTTGGGTGGAGGGGGCATGCAGGAGCAGTACTTC

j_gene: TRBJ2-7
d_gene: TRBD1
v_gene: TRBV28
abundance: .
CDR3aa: CASRGQGDTYEQYF
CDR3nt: TGTGCCAGCAGGGGACAGGGCGATACCTACGAGCAGTACTTC

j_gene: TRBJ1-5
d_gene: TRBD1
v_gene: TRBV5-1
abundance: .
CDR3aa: CASSLGTGGSQPQHF
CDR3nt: TGCGCCAGCAGCTTGGGGACAGGGGGTTCTCAGCCCCAGCATTTT

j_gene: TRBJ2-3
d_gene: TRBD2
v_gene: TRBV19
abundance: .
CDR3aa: CASQQVAGASTDTQYF
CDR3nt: TGTGCCAGTCAACAAGTAGCGGGGGCTAGCACAGATACGCAGTATTTT

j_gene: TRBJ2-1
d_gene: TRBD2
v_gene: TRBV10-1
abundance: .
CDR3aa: CASSGGTGLINNEQFF
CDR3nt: TGCGCCAGCAGTGGGGGGACGGGACTAATAAACAATGAGCAGTTCTTC

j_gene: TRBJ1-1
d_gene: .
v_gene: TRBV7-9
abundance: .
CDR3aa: CASSQDTRNTEAFF
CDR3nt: TGTGCCAGCAGCCAAGACACCAGGAACACTGAAGCTTTCTTT

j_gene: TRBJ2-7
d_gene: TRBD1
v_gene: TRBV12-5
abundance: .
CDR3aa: CASGLVHSGTGMILSAYEQYF
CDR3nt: TGTGCTAGTGGTTTGGTACATTCCGGGACAGGGATGATCTTATCGGCCTACGAGCAGTACTTC

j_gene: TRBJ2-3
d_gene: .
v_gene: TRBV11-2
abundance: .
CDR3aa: CASITNPARGGTQYF
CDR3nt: TGTGCCAGCATCACCAACCCCGCCAGGGGAGGGACGCAGTATTTT

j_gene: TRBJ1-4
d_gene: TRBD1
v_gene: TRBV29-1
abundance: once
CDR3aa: CSAGPRQGATNEKLFF
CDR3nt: TGCAGCGCTGGGCCGAGACAGGGGGCAACTAATGAAAAACTGTTTTTT

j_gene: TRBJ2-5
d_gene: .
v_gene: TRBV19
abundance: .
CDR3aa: CASSMGSKETQYF
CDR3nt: TGTGCCAGTAGTATGGGGAGTAAAGAGACCCAGTACTTC

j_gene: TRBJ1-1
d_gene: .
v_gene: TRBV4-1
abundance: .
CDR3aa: CASSQVGGNRGNTEAFF
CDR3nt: TGCGCCAGCAGCCAGGTGGGGGGGAACAGAGGGAACACTGAAGCTTTCTTT

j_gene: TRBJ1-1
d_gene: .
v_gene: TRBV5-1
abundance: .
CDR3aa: CASSHRNRAWGGNEAFF
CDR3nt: TGCGCCAGCAGCCACCGGAACCGCGCGTGGGGAGGTAATGAAGCTTTCTTT

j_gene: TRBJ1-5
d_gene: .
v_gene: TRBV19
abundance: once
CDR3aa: CASSPLNQPQHF
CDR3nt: TGTGCCAGTAGTCCTCTCAATCAGCCCCAGCATTTT

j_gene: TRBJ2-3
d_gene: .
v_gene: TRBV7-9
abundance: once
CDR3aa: CASSLLLSGSDTQYF
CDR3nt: TGTGCCAGCAGCTTACTTCTTTCAGGATCAGATACGCAGTATTTT

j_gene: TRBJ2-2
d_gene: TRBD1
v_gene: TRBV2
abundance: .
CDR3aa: CASSSGTGGTGELFF
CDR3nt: TGTGCCAGCAGCTCCGGGACAGGGGGCACCGGGGAGCTGTTTTTT

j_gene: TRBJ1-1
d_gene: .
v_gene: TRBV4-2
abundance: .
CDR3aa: CASSMLGDTEAFF
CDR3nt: TGTGCCAGCAGCATGCTAGGGGACACTGAAGCTTTCTTT

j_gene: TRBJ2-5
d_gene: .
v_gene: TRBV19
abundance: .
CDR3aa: CASGRTHQETQYF
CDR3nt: TGTGCCAGCGGACGGACACACCAAGAGACCCAGTACTTC

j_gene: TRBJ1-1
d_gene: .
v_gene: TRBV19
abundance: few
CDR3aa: CASSTTDTEAFF
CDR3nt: TGTGCCAGTAGTACGACAGACACTGAAGCTTTCTTT

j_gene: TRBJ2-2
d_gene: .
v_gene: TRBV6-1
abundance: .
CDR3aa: CASSSLGELFF
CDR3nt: TGTGCCAGCAGTTCCCTTGGGGAGCTGTTTTTT

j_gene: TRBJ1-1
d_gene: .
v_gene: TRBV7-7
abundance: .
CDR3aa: CAIYGGGTEAFF
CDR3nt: TGTGCTATCTACGGGGGGGGTACTGAAGCTTTCTTT

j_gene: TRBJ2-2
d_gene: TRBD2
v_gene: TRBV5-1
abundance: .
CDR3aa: CASSLGTSDPGELFF
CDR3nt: TGCGCCAGCAGCTTGGGGACTAGCGATCCCGGGGAGCTGTTTTTT

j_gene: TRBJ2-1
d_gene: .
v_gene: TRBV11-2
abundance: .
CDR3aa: CASSSPGRNEQFF
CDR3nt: TGTGCCAGCAGCTCCCCGGGAAGGAATGAGCAGTTCTTC

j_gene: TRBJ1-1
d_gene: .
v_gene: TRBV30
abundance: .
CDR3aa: CAWRIDWNTEAFF
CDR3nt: TGTGCCTGGAGGATAGACTGGAACACTGAAGCTTTCTTT

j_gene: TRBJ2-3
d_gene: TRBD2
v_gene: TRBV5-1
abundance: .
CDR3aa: CASSATSGTKGDTQYF
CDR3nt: TGCGCCAGCAGCGCGACTAGCGGGACAAAAGGGGATACGCAGTATTTT

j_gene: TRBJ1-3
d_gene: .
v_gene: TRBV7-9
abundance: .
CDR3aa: CASSFIGRNSGNTIYF
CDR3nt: TGTGCCAGCAGCTTTATTGGCAGAAACTCTGGAAACACCATATATTTT

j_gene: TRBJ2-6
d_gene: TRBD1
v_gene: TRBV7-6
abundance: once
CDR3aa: CASSLVGQGPEFFSGANVLTF
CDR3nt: TGTGCCAGCAGCTTAGTGGGACAGGGGCCCGAGTTTTTCTCTGGGGCCAACGTCCTGACTTTC